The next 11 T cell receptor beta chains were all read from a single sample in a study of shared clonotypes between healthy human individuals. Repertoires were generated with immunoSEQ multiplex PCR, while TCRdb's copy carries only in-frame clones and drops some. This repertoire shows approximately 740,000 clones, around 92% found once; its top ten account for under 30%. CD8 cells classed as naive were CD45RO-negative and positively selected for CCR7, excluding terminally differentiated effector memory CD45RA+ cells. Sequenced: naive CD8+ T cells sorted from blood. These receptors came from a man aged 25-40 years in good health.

CDR3: CASPNSYEQYF. CDR3 coding DNA: TGTGCCAGCCCGAACAGTTACGAGCAGTACTTC. The V call is TRBV6-5, the J call TRBJ2-7; D is unresolved. The germline gives CDR1 MNHEY, CDR2 SVGAGI. Between the trimmed V and J ends, which lost 8 bases and 4 bases, there was a span of 9 bases. This CDR3 region has 11 residues.

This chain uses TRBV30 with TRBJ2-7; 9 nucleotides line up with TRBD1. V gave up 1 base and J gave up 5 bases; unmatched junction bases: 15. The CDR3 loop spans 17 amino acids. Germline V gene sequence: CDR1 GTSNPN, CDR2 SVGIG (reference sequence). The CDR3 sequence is CAWSDGGFGTGYHEQYF. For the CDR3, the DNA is TGTGCCTGGAGTGATGGTGGCTTCGGGACAGGGTACCACGAGCAGTACTTC.

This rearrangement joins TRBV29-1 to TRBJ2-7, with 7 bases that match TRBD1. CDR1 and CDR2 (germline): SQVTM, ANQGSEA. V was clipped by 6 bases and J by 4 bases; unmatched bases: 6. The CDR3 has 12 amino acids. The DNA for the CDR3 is TGCAGCGTGAGGGCAGGGGGTTACGAGCAGTACTTC. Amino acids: CSVRAGGYEQYF.

The CDR3 DNA reads TGTGCCAGCTCCCCCCGGCCGGACAGGGGTGGAGAAAATGAGCAGTTCTTC. It encodes CASSPRPDRGGENEQFF. The chain employs TRBV18 and TRBJ2-1, with 9 positions matching TRBD1. The trim removed 6 bases at V and 7 bases at J, leaving 16 bases unmatched. The V gene's germline CDR1 is KGHSH and CDR2 LQKENI. The CDR3 is 17 amino acids.

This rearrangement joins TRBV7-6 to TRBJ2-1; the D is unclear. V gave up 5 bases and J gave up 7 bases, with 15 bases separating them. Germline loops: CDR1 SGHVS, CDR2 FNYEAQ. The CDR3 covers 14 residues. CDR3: CASSLLGQLNEQFF. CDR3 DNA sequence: TGTGCCAGCAGCCTGCTGGGTCAGTTAAATGAGCAGTTCTTC.

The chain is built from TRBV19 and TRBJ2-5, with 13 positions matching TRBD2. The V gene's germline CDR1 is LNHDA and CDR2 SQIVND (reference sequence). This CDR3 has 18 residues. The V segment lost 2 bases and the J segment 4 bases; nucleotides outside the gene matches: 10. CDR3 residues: CASSIRLTSGRRGETQYF. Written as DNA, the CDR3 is TGTGCCAGTAGTATACGGCTGACTAGCGGGAGGAGGGGAGAGACCCAGTACTTC.

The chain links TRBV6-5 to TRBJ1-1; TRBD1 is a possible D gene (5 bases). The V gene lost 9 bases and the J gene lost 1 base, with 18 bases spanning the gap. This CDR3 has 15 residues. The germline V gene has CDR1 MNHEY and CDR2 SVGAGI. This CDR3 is CASSTSGVGNTEAFF. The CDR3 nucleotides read TGTGCCAGTAGTACCTCGGGGGTCGGGAACACTGAAGCTTTCTTT.

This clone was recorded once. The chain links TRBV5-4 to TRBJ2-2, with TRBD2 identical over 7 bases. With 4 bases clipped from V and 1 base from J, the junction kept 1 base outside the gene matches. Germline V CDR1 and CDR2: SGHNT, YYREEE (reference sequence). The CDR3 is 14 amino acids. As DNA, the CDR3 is TGTGCCAGCAGCAGCGGGGAGAACACCGGGGAGCTGTTTTTT. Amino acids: CASSSGENTGELFF. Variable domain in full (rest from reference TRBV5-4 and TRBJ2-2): ETGVTQSPTHLIKTRGQQVTLRCSSQSGHNTVSWYQQALGQGPQFIFQYYREEENGRGNFPPRFSGLQFPNYSSELNVNALELDDSALYLCASSSGENTGELFFGEGSRLTVL.

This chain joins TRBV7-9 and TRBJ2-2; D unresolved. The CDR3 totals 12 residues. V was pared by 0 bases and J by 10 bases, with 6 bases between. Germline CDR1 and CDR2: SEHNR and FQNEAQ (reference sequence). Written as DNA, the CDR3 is TGTGCCAGCAGCTTAGCGCTCCCGGAGCTGTTTTTT. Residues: CASSLALPELFF.

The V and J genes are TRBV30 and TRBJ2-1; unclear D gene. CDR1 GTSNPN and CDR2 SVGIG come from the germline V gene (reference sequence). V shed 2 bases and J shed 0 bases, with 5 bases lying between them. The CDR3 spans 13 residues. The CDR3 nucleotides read TGTGCCTGGAGTCCGAGCTCCTACAATGAGCAGTTCTTC. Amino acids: CAWSPSSYNEQFF.

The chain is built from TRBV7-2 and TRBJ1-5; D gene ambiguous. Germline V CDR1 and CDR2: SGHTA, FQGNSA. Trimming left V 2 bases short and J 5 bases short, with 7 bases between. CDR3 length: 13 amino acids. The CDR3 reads CASSLSRDQPQHF. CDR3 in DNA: TGTGCCAGCAGCTTATCGAGGGATCAGCCCCAGCATTTT.